The 23 T cell receptor beta chains reported below all come from one sample, sequenced in a study of response to subunit inactivated influenza vaccine. TCRdb recomputed calls from the RT-PCR reads with MiXCR, one row per CDR3 protein. Of roughly 190,000 distinct CDR3 sequences listed, over 13% are singletons. The sequencing here drew on CD8+ T cells sorted from PBMCs, taken approximately 5 days after vaccination. These receptors were collected from a man aged 50-60 years who received an inactivated influenza vaccine.

This clonotype was counted ten times or more. The genes are TRBV20-1 and TRBJ1-2, with unresolved D. The CDR3 totals 15 residues. V lost 5 bases and J lost 6, with 22 bases in between. Germline loops: CDR1 DFQATT, CDR2 SNEGSKA (reference sequence). CDR3 DNA sequence: TGCAGTGCTGACGTCCTACGGAGGAGACGGAATGGCTACACCTTC. Its translation is CSADVLRRRRNGYTF.

Regarding this clonotype: Since a much larger clone is just one base distant, this may be a read error. The chain combines TRBV5-5 with TRBJ1-1; D gene ambiguous. The V gene's germline CDR1 is SGHKS and CDR2 YYEKEE (reference sequence). The CDR3 is 13 amino acids. In DNA, the CDR3 is TGTGCCAGCAACTTGTCCGGGAACACTGAAGCTTTCTTT. Protein product: CASNLSGNTEAFF.

This chain links TRBV7-9 with TRBJ2-2, with 7 bases fitting TRBD1. The CDR3 has 16 amino acids. CDR1 is SEHNR and CDR2 is FQNEAQ in the germline V gene (reference sequence). Germline trimming cut 5 bases from V and 6 bases from J; bases unmatched to any gene: 12. DNA of the CDR3: TGTGCCAGCAGCCTGAGACCGGGACAGAGTTCCGGGGAGCTGTTTTTT. This translates into CASSLRPGQSSGELFF.

CDR3 DNA: TGTGCCAGCAGCCCCCAGGTTTTGTACAATGAGCAGTTCTTC. Translating gives CASSPQVLYNEQFF. The chain carries TRBV11-2 and TRBJ2-1; D ambiguous. Per the germline V gene, CDR1 is SGHAT and CDR2 is FQNNGV. This CDR3 comprises 14 residues. V lost 5 bases, J lost 4 bases, and 12 bases lay in between.

The rearrangement links TRBV6-1 to TRBJ1-4, with a possible D match to TRBD1 (5 bases). Germline assignment: CDR1 MNHNS and CDR2 SASEGT. The V and J ends lost 7 bases and 1 base respectively, with 7 bases between them. The CDR3 spans 13 residues. The CDR3 here is CASMGGTNEKLFF. CDR3 coding DNA: TGTGCCAGCATGGGGGGAACTAATGAAAAACTGTTTTTT.

In this sample, this clonotype turned up a few times. Written as DNA, the CDR3 is TGCAGTGCCACCGGACTGGGGGGTGGGTACGAGCAGTACTTC. This gives the protein CSATGLGGGYEQYF. The chain recombines TRBV20-1 with TRBJ2-7; a weak D match, TRBD2 (6 bases). V was cut by 6 bases and J by 4 bases, with 19 bases left in between. The CDR3 contains 14 residues. Germline assignment: CDR1 DFQATT and CDR2 SNEGSKA (reference sequence).

In its sample, this clonotype was seen a few times. The V and J genes are TRBV5-5 and TRBJ1-1; D gene ambiguous. The V and J ends lost 0 bases and 3 bases respectively, with 6 bases between them. In germline, CDR1 is SGHKS, CDR2 YYEKEE (reference sequence). CDR3 length: 13 residues. The CDR3 sequence is CASSLGSDTEAFF. The CDR3 region has the DNA TGTGCCAGCAGCTTGGGTTCGGACACTGAAGCTTTCTTT. Full variable domain (outside the CDR3, taken from reference TRBV5-5 and TRBJ1-1): DAGVTQSPTHLIKTRGQQVTLRCSPISGHKSVSWYQQVLGQGPQFIFQYYEKEERGRGNFPDRFSARQFPNYSSELNVNALLLGDSALYLCASSLGSDTEAFFGQGTRLTVV.

This clonotype was seen more than once but under ten times. The chain uses TRBV2 and TRBJ2-7, with TRBD1 matching over 9 bases. This CDR3 contains 14 residues. The germline V gene has CDR1 SNHLY and CDR2 FYNNEI. Trimming took 4 bases from V and 4 from J; bases not matched to a gene: 5. The CDR3 nucleotides are TGTGCCAGCAGTGTGCCGGGACAGGGTTACGAGCAGTACTTC. It yields the protein CASSVPGQGYEQYF.

This sequence joins TRBV7-3 and TRBJ2-2, with 10 bases matching TRBD2. CDR3 length equals 17 residues. V shed 0 bases and J 7 bases; nucleotides not matched to a gene: 8. Germline CDR1 and CDR2: SGHTA and FQGTGA. The CDR3 bases are TGTGCCAGCAGCTTAACGGCCCTAGCGGGAGTTAACGGGGAGCTGTTTTTT. Its protein is CASSLTALAGVNGELFF.

In this sample, this clonotype turned up a few times. The CDR3 nucleotides read TGTGCCAGCAGTTTATGGGTTTTCGGGGGCGATGGGGCCAACGTCCTGACTTTC. This translates into CASSLWVFGGDGANVLTF. The rearrangement joins TRBV12-3 or TRBV12-4 to TRBJ2-6, with D perhaps TRBD1 or TRBD2 (6 bases each). The V and J ends lost 2 bases and 3 bases respectively, with 17 bases between them. This CDR3 is 18 amino acids long.

This clonotype came up many times. This chain links TRBV6-1 with TRBJ2-7; D may be TRBD2 (5 bases). V was trimmed by 6 bases and J by 0 bases, leaving 9 bases between them. The CDR3 is made up of 13 amino acids. Germline lookup yields CDR1 MNHNS and CDR2 SASEGT. The CDR3 DNA follows: TGTGCCAGCAGAACTAGAAACTCCTACGAGCAGTACTTC. This sequence encodes CASRTRNSYEQYF.

V usage is TRBV28 and J usage is TRBJ2-7; D gene uncertain. Germline loops: CDR1 MDHEN, CDR2 SYDVKM. The CDR3 is 12 residues long. Trimming pared 4 bases from V and 5 bases from J, leaving 9 bases between. The CDR3 sequence: CASSSLFNEQYF. The CDR3, as DNA: TGTGCCAGCAGTTCGTTGTTCAACGAGCAGTACTTC.

V usage is TRBV6-5 and J usage is TRBJ1-1; tentative D call: TRBD1 (5 bases). This CDR3 region has 15 residues. V was cut by 7 bases and J by 7 bases, with 22 bases left in between. CDR1 is MNHEY and CDR2 is SVGAGI in the germline V gene. The chain's CDR3 is CASIMTAEAQDEAFF. The CDR3 DNA is TGTGCCAGCATTATGACGGCCGAAGCACAGGATGAAGCTTTCTTT.

The sample holds many counts of this clonotype. The chain joins TRBV12-3 or TRBV12-4 to TRBJ2-5, with TRBD1 matching over 12 bases. The CDR3 length is 14 residues. Germline trimming cut 4 bases from V and 4 bases from J; bases unmatched to any gene: 1. The CDR3 nucleotides read TGTGCCAGCAGTTGGGACAGGGGGCGAGAGACCCAGTACTTC. Translation: CASSWDRGRETQYF.

The V call is TRBV4-2, the J call TRBJ1-3; the D gene is possibly TRBD1 (5 bases). CDR3 length equals 17 residues. With 0 bases removed from V and 2 bases from J, the gap between germline ends came to 14 bases. Germline CDR1 LGHNA, CDR2 YNFKEQ. The CDR3, as DNA: TGTGCCAGCAGCCAAGATGCTAGGGGTTGGACTGGAAACACCATATATTTT. It yields the protein CASSQDARGWTGNTIYF.

The sample holds a few counts of this clonotype. The rearrangement links TRBV7-8 to TRBJ1-5; D gene unclear. CDR1 and CDR2 (germline): SGHVS, FQNEAQ. CDR3 size: 16 residues. Trimming removed 5 bases from V and 5 bases from J, with 19 bases in between. The CDR3 region is CASSPARGRDYQPQHF. CDR3 bases: TGTGCCAGCAGCCCCGCCCGAGGGAGAGACTATCAGCCCCAGCATTTT. Drawing the rest from reference TRBV7-8 and TRBJ1-5, the complete variable domain is GAGVSQSPRYKVAKRGQDVALRCDPISGHVSLFWYQQALGQGPEFLTYFQNEAQLDKSGLPSDRFFAERPEGSVSTLKIQRTQQEDSAVYLCASSPARGRDYQPQHFGDGTRLSIL.

This clonotype has a handful of counts. The chain uses TRBV4-1 and TRBJ2-1; 12 positions agree with TRBD1. V gave up 1 base and J gave up 15 bases; unmatched junction bases: 7. Germline V lookup: CDR1 MGHRA, CDR2 YSYEKL. The CDR3 spans 14 residues. Written as DNA, the CDR3 is TGCGCCAGCAGCCAAGTGGGGACAGGGGGCGTGAGGTTCTTC. This sequence encodes CASSQVGTGGVRFF.

This clonotype was seen only a few times. The genes are TRBV27 and TRBJ2-1; D remains ambiguous. The germline V gene encodes CDR1 MNHEY and CDR2 SMNVEV (reference sequence). V lost 2 bases and J 5 bases, leaving 7 bases between the germline ends. This CDR3 contains 13 residues. The DNA for the CDR3 is TGTGCCAGCAGTTTAGCGAGGAACAATGAGCAGTTCTTC. Translating it yields CASSLARNNEQFF.

CDR3 in amino acids: CASSPRWDFQETQYF. The DNA for the CDR3 is TGCGCCAGCAGCCCCCGGTGGGACTTCCAAGAGACCCAGTACTTC. This chain links TRBV5-1 with TRBJ2-5, with a tentative D call TRBD2 (6 bases). The CDR3 extends over 15 amino acids. CDR1 and CDR2 (germline): SGHRS, YFSETQ. V lost 4 bases to trimming and J lost 1 base, with 14 bases between them.

This sequence joins TRBV27 and TRBJ2-7; TRBD1 matches at 9 bases. The germline CDR1 and CDR2 sequences are MNHEY and SMNVEV (reference sequence). After removal of 1 base from V and 2 bases from J, the junction contained 0 bases not matched to a gene. CDR3 length equals 14 residues. CDR3 DNA: TGTGCCAGCAGTTTATGGACAGGGGCCTACGAGCAGTACTTC. The encoded protein is CASSLWTGAYEQYF.

This clonotype was picked up a small number of times. An end of the junction does not agree with germline; a read error may underlie this. The V and J genes are TRBV4-3 and TRBJ1-1, with 9 bases that match TRBD1. The CDR3 has 15 residues. The germline V gene has CDR1 LGHNA and CDR2 YSLEER. The CDR3 nucleotides read TGCGCCAGCAGTCAAGGGGCCGTGGGACAGGGTGGAGCTTTCTTT. Encoded protein: CASSQGAVGQGGAFF.

The chain employs TRBV9 and TRBJ2-5, with 10 nucleotides matching TRBD1. Germline CDR1 and CDR2: SGDLS and YYNGEE. V trimming: 3 bases; J trimming: 2 bases; junction bases outside the gene matches: 4. CDR3 length: 15 residues. In DNA form, the CDR3 reads TGTGCCAGCAGCGAAGGGACAGGGGAACAAGAGACCCAGTACTTC. It codes for CASSEGTGEQETQYF.

The V call is TRBV7-3, the J call TRBJ2-2, with a weak D call TRBD2 (6 bases). The CDR3 is 15 amino acids. V lost 1 base, J lost 7 bases, and 13 bases lay in between. Looked up from germline, CDR1 is SGHTA and CDR2 is FQGTGA. The CDR3: CASSLRDSPSGELFF. The DNA of the CDR3 is TGTGCCAGCAGCTTAAGGGACTCCCCCAGCGGGGAGCTGTTTTTT.